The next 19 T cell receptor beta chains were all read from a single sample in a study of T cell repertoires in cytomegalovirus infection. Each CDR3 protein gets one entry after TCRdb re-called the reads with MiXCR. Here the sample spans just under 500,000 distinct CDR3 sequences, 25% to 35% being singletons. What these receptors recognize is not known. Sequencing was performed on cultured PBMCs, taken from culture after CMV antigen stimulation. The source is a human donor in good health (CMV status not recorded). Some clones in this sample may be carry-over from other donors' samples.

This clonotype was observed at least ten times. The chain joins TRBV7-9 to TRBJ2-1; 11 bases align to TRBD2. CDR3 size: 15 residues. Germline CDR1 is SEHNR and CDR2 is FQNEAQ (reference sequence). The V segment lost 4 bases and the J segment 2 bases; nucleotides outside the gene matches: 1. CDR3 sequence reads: CASSSSGRPYNEQFF. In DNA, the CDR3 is TGTGCCAGCAGCTCTAGCGGGAGGCCCTACAATGAGCAGTTCTTC.

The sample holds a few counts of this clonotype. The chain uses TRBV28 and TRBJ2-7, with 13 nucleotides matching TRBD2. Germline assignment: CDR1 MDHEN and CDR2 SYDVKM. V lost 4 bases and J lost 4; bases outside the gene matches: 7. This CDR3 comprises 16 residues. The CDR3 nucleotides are TGTGCCAGCAGTTCGCGACTAGCGGGAGGCGTATACGAGCAGTACTTC. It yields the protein CASSSRLAGGVYEQYF.

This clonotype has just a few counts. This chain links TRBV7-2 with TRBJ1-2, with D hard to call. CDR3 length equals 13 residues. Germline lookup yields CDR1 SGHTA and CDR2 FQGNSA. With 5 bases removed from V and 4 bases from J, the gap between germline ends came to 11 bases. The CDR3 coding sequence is TGTGCCAGCAGCCCTGATGAGGTCTATGGCTACACCTTC. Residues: CASSPDEVYGYTF.

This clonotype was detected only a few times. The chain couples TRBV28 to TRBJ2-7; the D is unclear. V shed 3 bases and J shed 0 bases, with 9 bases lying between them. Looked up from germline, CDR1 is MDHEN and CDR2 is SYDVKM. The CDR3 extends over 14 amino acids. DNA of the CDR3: TGTGCCAGCAGTTTCCCCGGCAGCTCCTACGAGCAGTACTTC. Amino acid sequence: CASSFPGSSYEQYF. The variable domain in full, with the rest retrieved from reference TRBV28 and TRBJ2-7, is DVKVTQSSRYLVKRTGEKVFLECVQDMDHENMFWYRQDPGLGLRLIYFSYDVKMKEKGDIPEGYSVSREKKERFSLILESASTNQTSMYLCASSFPGSSYEQYFGPGTRLTVT.

CDR3: CASSGPGTGNNQPQHF. The CDR3 DNA reads as TGTGCCAGCAGTGGCCCCGGGACAGGGAACAATCAGCCCCAGCATTTT. This sequence joins TRBV6-6 and TRBJ1-5; 9 bases match TRBD1. Per the germline V gene, CDR1 is MNHNY and CDR2 is SVGAGI (reference sequence). CDR3 size: 16 residues. Trimming cost V 5 bases and J 3 bases; bases outside gene matches: 8.

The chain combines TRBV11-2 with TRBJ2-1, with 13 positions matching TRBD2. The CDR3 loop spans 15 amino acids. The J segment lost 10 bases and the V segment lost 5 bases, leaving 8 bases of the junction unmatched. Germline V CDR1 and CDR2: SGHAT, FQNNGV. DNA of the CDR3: TGTGCCAGCAGCCAACTAGCGGGAGGGCCCTCGGAGCAGTTCTTC. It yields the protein CASSQLAGGPSEQFF. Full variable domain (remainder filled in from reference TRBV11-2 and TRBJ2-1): EAGVAQSPRYKIIEKRQSVAFWCNPISGHATLYWYQQILGQGPKLLIQFQNNGVVDDSQLPKDRFSAERLKGVDSTLKIQPAKLEDSAVYLCASSQLAGGPSEQFFGPGTRLTVL.

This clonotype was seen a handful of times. The DNA of the CDR3 is TGTGCCAGCAGTTACGGGTCACTAGCGGGAGGGCATCGGTTCTTC. Its protein is CASSYGSLAGGHRFF. The chain links TRBV6-5 to TRBJ2-1, with TRBD2 matching over 13 bases. Germline loops: CDR1 MNHEY, CDR2 SVGAGI. The CDR3 extends over 15 amino acids. Trimming at V came to 2 bases and at J to 15 bases, leaving 10 bases not matched to a gene.

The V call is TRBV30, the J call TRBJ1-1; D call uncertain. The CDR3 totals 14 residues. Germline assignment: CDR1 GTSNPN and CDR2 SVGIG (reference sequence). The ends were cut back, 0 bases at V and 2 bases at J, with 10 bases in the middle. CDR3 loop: CAWSVPGSNTEAFF. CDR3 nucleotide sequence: TGTGCCTGGAGTGTTCCGGGATCTAACACTGAAGCTTTCTTT.

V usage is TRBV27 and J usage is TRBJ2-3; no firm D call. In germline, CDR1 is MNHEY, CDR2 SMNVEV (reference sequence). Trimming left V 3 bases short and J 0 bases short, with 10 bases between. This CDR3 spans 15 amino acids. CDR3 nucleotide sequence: TGTGCCAGCAGTTTCAGCCCTACTAGCACAGATACGCAGTATTTT. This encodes CASSFSPTSTDTQYF.

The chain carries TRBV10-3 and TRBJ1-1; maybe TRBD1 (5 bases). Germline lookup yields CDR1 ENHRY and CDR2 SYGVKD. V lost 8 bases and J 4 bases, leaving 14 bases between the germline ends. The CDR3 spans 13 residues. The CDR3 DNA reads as TGTGCCATCGGGAGGCAGGGTGCCACTGAAGCTTTCTTT. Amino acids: CAIGRQGATEAFF.

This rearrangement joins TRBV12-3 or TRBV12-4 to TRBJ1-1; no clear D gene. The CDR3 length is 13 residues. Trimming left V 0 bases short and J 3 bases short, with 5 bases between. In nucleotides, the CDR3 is TGTGCCAGCAGTTTAGCATTGGACACTGAAGCTTTCTTT. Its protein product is CASSLALDTEAFF.

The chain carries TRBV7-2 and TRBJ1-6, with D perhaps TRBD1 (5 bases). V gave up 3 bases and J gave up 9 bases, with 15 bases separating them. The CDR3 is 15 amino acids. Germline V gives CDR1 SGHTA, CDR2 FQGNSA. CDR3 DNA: TGTGCCAGCAGCTTGGGGGGACTCGGGACTTCACCCCTCCACTTT. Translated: CASSLGGLGTSPLHF.

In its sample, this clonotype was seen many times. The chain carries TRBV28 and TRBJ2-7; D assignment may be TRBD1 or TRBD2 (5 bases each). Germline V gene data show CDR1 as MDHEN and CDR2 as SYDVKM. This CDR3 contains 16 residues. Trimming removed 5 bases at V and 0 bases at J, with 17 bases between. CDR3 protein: CASSHQRGGGSYEQYF. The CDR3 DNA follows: TGTGCCAGCAGTCACCAACGGGGCGGTGGCTCCTACGAGCAGTACTTC.

CDR3 bases: TGTGCCAGCAGCTTAAGGATGGGAGAGTACTTAAACGAGCAGTACTTC. Its translation is CASSLRMGEYLNEQYF. This sequence joins TRBV11-2 and TRBJ2-7; perhaps TRBD2 as D (5 bases). Germline lookup yields CDR1 SGHAT and CDR2 FQNNGV. V lost 2 bases, J lost 5 bases, and 19 bases lay in between. This CDR3 region has 16 residues. The full variable domain, completed using reference TRBV11-2 and TRBJ2-7, is EAGVAQSPRYKIIEKRQSVAFWCNPISGHATLYWYQQILGQGPKLLIQFQNNGVVDDSQLPKDRFSAERLKGVDSTLKIQPAKLEDSAVYLCASSLRMGEYLNEQYFGPGTRLTVT.

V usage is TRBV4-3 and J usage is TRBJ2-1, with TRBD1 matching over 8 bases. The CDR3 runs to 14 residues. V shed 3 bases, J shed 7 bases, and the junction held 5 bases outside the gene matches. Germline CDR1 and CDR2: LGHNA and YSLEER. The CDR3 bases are TGCGCCAGCAGCCAGAATCAGGGGGCGAATGAGCAGTTCTTC. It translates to CASSQNQGANEQFF.

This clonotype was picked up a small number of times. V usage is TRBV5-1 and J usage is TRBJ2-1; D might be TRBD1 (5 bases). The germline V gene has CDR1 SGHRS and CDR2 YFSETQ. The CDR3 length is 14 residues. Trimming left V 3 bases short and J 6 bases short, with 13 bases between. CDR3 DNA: TGCGCCAGCAGCTGGGGTGACAGCTTCAATGAGCAGTTCTTC. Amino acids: CASSWGDSFNEQFF. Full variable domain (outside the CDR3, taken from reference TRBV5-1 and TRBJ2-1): KAGVTQTPRYLIKTRGQQVTLSCSPISGHRSVSWYQQTPGQGLQFLFEYFSETQRNKGNFPGRFSGRQFSNSRSEMNVSTLELGDSALYLCASSWGDSFNEQFFGPGTRLTVL.

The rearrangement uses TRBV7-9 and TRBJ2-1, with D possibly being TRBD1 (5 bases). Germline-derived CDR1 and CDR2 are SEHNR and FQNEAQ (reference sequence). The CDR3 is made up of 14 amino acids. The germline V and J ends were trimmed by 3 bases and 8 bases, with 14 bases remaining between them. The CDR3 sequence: CASSFTGALDEQFF. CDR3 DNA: TGTGCCAGCAGCTTTACTGGGGCCCTCGATGAGCAGTTCTTC.

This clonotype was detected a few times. The CDR3 region has the DNA TGTGCCAGCAGCTCGGACAGGGGTAGATCGGATTTCTTT. The encoded protein is CASSSDRGRSDFF. The V gene is TRBV7-9, the J gene TRBJ1-1; 9 bases line up with TRBD1. Trimming removed 4 bases from V and 13 bases from J; junction bases left unmatched: 10. The length of the CDR3 is 13 residues. Germline CDR1 is SEHNR and CDR2 is FQNEAQ (reference sequence). The full variable domain, with the rest looked up from reference TRBV7-9 and TRBJ1-1, is DTGVSQNPRHKITKRGQNVTFRCDPISEHNRLYWYRQTLGQGPEFLTYFQNEAQLEKSRLLSDRFSAERPKGSFSTLEIQRTEQGDSAMYLCASSSDRGRSDFFGQGTRLTVV.

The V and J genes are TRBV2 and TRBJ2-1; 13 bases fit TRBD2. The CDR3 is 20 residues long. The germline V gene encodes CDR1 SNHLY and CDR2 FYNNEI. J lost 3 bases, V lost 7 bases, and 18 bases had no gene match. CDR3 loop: CASKKAGGLAGDVDYNEQFF. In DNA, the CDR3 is TGTGCCAGCAAAAAAGCGGGAGGACTAGCGGGAGATGTTGACTACAATGAGCAGTTCTTC.